This section outlines one T cell receptor beta chain sequence together with its context. This sample was taken from a study of blood T cell repertoires in COVID-19. For the study at large: Italy, Spain and the United States were the sources of the convalescent and acute COVID-19 samples. The cDNA or gDNA used as material had been derived from T cells, B-cell-depleted T cells, or PBMCs.

The CDR3 contains 14 residues. The V gene's germline CDR1 is SGHVS and CDR2 FQNEAQ. Trimming took off 1 base at V and 0 bases at J, with 6 bases between the two ends. Assay: immunoSEQ multiplex PCR; the TCRdb copy retains only in-frame clones and omits some. Here the sample spans 85,000 to 100,000 clones, roughly 79% being singletons. The V gene is TRBV7-8, the J gene TRBJ1-1; the D is unclear. Material: peripheral blood. This sequence originates from a man older than 75 with COVID-19, enrolled during active disease. This chain's CDR3 is CASSLGQMNTEAFF. CDR3 sequence (DNA): TGTGCCAGCAGCTTAGGTCAGATGAACACTGAAGCTTTCTTT.